This T cell receptor (beta chain) was sequenced in a study of blood T cells in healthy people across ages. With a J-beta primer mix and a sample-barcoded 5' primer, a second PCR ran about 7 to 12 cycles. TCRdb called the 5' RACE reads again in MiXCR, with one record for every CDR3 protein. In the table there are about 1.8 million distinct CDR3 sequences, just under 50% of which are singletons. CDR1 and CDR2 (germline): MDHEN, SYDVKM. Trimming pared 5 bases from V and 2 bases from J, leaving 12 bases between. The CDR3 contains 15 residues. Input material: blood. The sequence derives from a woman aged 40 to 49 in good health. The chain employs TRBV28 and TRBJ1-4; a possible D gene is TRBD1 (6 bases). The CDR3 region is CASSPDRRTNEKLFF. The DNA of the CDR3 is TGTGCCAGCAGTCCCGACAGGAGGACTAATGAAAAACTGTTTTTT. The variable domain in full, with the rest retrieved from reference TRBV28 and TRBJ1-4, is DVKVTQSSRYLVKRTGEKVFLECVQDMDHENMFWYRQDPGLGLRLIYFSYDVKMKEKGDIPEGYSVSREKKERFSLILESASTNQTSMYLCASSPDRRTNEKLFFGSGTQLSVL.